What follows describes a single TCR beta chain. All enrollees were roughly 18 to 100 years old and from 20 to 30 US areas. All recovered Cohort 3 donors got two negative PCRs, got clearance, or saw symptom resolution. Assay: immunoSEQ multiplex PCR; the TCRdb copy retains only in-frame clones and omits some. This sample carries roughly 250,000 clones, 80% to 90% of them seen once, and the ten largest clones take approximately 9%. The sample is drawn from a study of blood T cell repertoires in COVID-19. Study details: The United States, Italy and Spain were the sources of the acute and convalescent COVID-19 samples.

V lost 3 bases, J lost 4 bases, and 2 bases stayed unmatched. The CDR3 length is 13 residues. CDR1 is KGHSH, CDR2 LQKENI, per germline. Sequenced sample: PBMCs or T cells enriched from blood (not recorded which). The V call is TRBV18, the J call TRBJ1-2, with 7 bases aligning to TRBD1. The sequence derives from a man in his forties who had recovered from COVID-19. CDR3 protein: CASSPGQVYGYTF. CDR3 sequence (DNA): TGTGCCAGCTCACCCGGACAGGTCTATGGCTACACCTTC.